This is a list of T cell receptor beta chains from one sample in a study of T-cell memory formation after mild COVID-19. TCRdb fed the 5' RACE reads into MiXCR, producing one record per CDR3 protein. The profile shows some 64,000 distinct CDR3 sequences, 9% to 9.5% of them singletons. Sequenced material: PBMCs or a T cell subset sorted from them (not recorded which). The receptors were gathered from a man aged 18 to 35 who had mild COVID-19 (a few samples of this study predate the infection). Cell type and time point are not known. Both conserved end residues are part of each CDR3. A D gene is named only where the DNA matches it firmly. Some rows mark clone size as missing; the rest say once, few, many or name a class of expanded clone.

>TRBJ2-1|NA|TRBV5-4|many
CASSLLGQVGFF
TGTGCCAGCAGCTTGCTCGGACAAGTGGGGTTCTTC
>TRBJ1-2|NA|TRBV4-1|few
CASSQDPAPDYGYTF
TGCGCCAGCAGCCAAGACCCCGCGCCGGACTATGGCTACACCTTC
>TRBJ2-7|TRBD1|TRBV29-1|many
CSGAYRDRGRNYEQYF
TGCAGCGGGGCTTACCGGGACAGGGGTCGTAACTACGAGCAGTACTTC
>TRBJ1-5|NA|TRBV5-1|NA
CASRPTGSSNQPQHF
TGCGCCAGCAGGCCAACAGGGTCGAGCAATCAGCCCCAGCATTTT
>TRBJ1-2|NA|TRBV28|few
CASSPAIFGYTF
TGTGCCAGCAGTCCCGCAATTTTCGGCTACACCTTC
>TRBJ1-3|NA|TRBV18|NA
CASSPQREGGNTIYF
TGTGCCAGCTCACCACAACGGGAAGGTGGAAACACCATATATTTT
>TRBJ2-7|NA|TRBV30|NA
CAWSSMGGNEQYF
TGTGCCTGGAGTAGTATGGGGGGAAACGAGCAGTACTTC
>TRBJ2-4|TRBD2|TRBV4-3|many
CASSIRSGENIQYF
TGCGCCAGCAGCATTCGAAGCGGGGAAAACATTCAGTACTTC
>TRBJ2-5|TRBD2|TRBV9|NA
CASSVVGSGGEETQYF
TGTGCCAGCAGCGTAGTGGGGAGCGGGGGTGAAGAGACCCAGTACTTC
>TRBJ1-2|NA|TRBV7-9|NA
CASSLGGLYGYTF
TGTGCCAGCAGCTTAGGAGGGCTCTATGGCTACACCTTC
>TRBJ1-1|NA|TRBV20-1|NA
CSARDGGRAPYTEAFF
TGCAGTGCTAGAGACGGGGGCAGGGCCCCTTACACTGAAGCTTTCTTT
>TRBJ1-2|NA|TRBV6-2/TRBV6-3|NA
CASSYSQGSTYGYTF
TGTGCCAGCAGTTACTCGCAGGGGAGTACGTATGGCTACACCTTC
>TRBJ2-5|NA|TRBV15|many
CATSQRRTQETQYF
TGTGCCACCAGTCAGCGTCGGACTCAAGAGACCCAGTACTTC
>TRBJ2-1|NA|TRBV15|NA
CATSPEQYHEQFF
TGTGCCACCAGCCCCGAACAATATCATGAGCAGTTCTTC
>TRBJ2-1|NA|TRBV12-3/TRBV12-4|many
CASSYGTYNEQFF
TGTGCCAGCAGCTATGGGACCTACAATGAGCAGTTCTTC
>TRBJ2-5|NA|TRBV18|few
CASSPAWGEETQYF
TGTGCCAGCTCACCAGCCTGGGGCGAAGAGACCCAGTACTTC
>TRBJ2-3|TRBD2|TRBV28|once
CASSPLPAGGSTDTQYF
TGTGCCAGCAGTCCCCTCCCCGCGGGGGGCAGCACAGATACGCAGTATTTT